This T cell receptor (beta chain) stems from a study of T cell repertoires in cytomegalovirus infection. CDR1 is MNHNS, CDR2 SASEGT, per germline. This CDR3 has 16 residues. Between the trimmed V and J ends, which lost 6 bases and 4 bases, there was a span of 21 bases. This clonotype was picked up many times. The antigen is unknown. MiXCR, applied by TCRdb to the reads, yields one record per CDR3 protein. The sample carries 490,000 or so distinct CDR3 sequences, around 11% recorded once. General observations from the study: Ex vivo responses were dominated by HLA-C-restricted CMV-specific TCR beta clonotypes. Carriers of CMV plus the relevant HLA were identified by cumulative public TCR beta family frequency.

The receptor comes from a human donor in good health (CMV status not recorded). Some clones in this sample may be carry-over from other donors' samples. The chain combines TRBV6-1 with TRBJ2-5; D is uncertain. What was sequenced was PBMCs. This CDR3 is CASRGAPAPDRETQYF. Written as DNA, the CDR3 is TGTGCCAGCAGGGGTGCCCCGGCCCCCGATCGAGAGACCCAGTACTTC.